This T cell receptor (beta chain) was identified during a study of beta chain features in type 1 diabetes. Study outcomes and limitations: Shorter TCRB CDR3s, moderately but significantly so, were found in Type 1 diabetes patients in all four CD4+ subsets.

Sequencing targeted expressed TCRB transcripts, as all isolated RNA had been reverse transcribed. Sequencing was performed with immunoSEQ multiplex PCR; in TCRdb, only in-frame clones are kept and a portion is missing. The table records roughly 340,000 clones, roughly 14% of them present only once. Germline lookup yields CDR1 SGDLS and CDR2 YYNGEE. The CDR3 consists of 16 residues. V lost 0 bases to trimming and J lost 0 bases, with 7 bases between them. This clone was found a few times. The antigen remains undetermined. Sequenced: naive CD4+ T cells from blood. The chain has TRBV9 and TRBJ2-6; D might be TRBD1 (5 bases). This TCR was sampled from a woman in her late teens or twenties with type 1 diabetes. In DNA, the CDR3 is TGTGCCAGCAGCGTAGGGGGCTTCTCTGGGGCCAACGTCCTGACTTTC. This encodes CASSVGGFSGANVLTF.